The sequence of this T cell receptor beta chain was determined in a study of Tregs in tolerant kidney transplant recipients. V was clipped by 0 bases and J by 2 bases; unmatched bases: 4. CDR3 size: 16 residues. Germline-derived CDR1 and CDR2 are SGHDN and FVKESK. Here immunoSEQ multiplex PCR was the method, and the copy in TCRdb shows in-frame clones only, minus some. This table has roughly 250,000 clones, about 80% appearing once. Only one count was recorded for this clone. The source is a human donor in good health. The chain is built from TRBV14 and TRBJ2-7, with 10 bases matching TRBD1. The sequencing input was CD4+ T cells from blood. CDR3 bases: TGTGCCAGCAGCCAAGATCCGGGACAGGGGACCTACGAGCAGTACTTC. Encoded protein: CASSQDPGQGTYEQYF.